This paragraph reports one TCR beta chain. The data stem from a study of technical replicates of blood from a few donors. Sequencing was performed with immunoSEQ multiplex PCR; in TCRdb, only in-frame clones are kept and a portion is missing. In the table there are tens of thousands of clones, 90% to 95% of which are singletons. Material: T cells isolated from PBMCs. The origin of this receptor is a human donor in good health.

The CDR3 DNA sequence: TGTGCCAGCAGCCTCGGGACAGGGGGCTTTCAGCCCCAGCATTTT. Translated, it gives CASSLGTGGFQPQHF. V and J are TRBV27 and TRBJ1-5; 12 bases match TRBD1. With V trimmed by 6 bases and J by 6 bases, 6 bases remained unmatched. In germline, CDR1 is MNHEY, CDR2 SMNVEV (reference sequence). CDR3 length: 15 amino acids.